This TCR beta chain was identified in a study of control samples from healthy donors and cancer patients. Clones were sequenced by immunoSEQ multiplex PCR, and TCRdb holds only the in-frame ones, with some missing. The sample includes around 250,000 clones, roughly 87% of them seen just once. The receptor comes from a woman aged 60-70 years with lung cancer. Input material: PBMCs.

The CDR3 DNA reads TGTGCCAGCAGTGGGCCCCGTTCGTCCCAGTACTTC. It codes for CASSGPRSSQYF. The chain uses TRBV2 and TRBJ2-5; D unclear. Germline assignment: CDR1 SNHLY and CDR2 FYNNEI. The CDR3 consists of 12 residues. V gave up 4 bases and J gave up 9 bases, with 12 bases separating them.